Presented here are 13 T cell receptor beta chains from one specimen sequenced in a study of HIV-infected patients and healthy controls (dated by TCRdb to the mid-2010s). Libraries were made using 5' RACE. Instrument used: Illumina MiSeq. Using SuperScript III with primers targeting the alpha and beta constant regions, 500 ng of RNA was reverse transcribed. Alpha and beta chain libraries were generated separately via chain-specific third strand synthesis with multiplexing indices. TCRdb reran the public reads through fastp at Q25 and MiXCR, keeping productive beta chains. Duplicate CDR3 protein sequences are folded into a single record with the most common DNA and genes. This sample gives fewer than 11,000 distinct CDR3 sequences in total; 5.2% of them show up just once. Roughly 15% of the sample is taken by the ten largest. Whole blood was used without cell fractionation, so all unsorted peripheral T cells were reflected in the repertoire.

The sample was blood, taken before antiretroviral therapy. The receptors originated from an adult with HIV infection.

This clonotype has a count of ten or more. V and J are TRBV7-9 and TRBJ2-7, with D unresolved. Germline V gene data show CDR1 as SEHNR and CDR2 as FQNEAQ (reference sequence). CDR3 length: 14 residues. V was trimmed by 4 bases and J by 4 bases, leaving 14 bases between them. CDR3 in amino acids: CASSSALLGYEQYF. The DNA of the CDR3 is TGTGCCAGCAGCTCTGCCCTGCTGGGGTACGAGCAGTACTTC. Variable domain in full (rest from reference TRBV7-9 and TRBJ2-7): DTGVSQNPRHKITKRGQNVTFRCDPISEHNRLYWYRQTLGQGPEFLTYFQNEAQLEKSRLLSDRFSAERPKGSFSTLEIQRTEQGDSAMYLCASSSALLGYEQYFGPGTRLTVT.

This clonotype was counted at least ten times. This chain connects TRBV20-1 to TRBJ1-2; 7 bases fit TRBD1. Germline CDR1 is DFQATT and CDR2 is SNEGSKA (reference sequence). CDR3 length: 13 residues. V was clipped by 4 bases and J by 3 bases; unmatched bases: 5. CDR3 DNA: TGCAGTGCTATTGCAGGGGGGGACTATGGCTACACCTTC. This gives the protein CSAIAGGDYGYTF.

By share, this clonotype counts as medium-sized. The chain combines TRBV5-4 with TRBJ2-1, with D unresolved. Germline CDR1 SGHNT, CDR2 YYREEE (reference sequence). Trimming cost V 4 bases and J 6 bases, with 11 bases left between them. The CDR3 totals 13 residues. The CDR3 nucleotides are TGTGCCAGCAGCGTAAGTCCCAGCAATGAGCAGTTCTTC. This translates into CASSVSPSNEQFF.

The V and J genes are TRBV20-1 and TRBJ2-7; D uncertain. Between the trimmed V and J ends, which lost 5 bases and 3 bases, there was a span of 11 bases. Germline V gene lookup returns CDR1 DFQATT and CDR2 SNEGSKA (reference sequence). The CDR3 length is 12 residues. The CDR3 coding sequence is TGCAGTGCTCCCGGTCCCCTCTACGAGCAGTACTTC. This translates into CSAPGPLYEQYF.

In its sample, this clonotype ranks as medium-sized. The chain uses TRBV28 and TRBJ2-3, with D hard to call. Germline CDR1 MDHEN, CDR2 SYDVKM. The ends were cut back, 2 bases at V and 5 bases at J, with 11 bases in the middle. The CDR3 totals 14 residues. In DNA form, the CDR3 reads TGTGCCAGCAGTTTACTAAATAATGGAGATACGCAGTATTTT. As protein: CASSLLNNGDTQYF.

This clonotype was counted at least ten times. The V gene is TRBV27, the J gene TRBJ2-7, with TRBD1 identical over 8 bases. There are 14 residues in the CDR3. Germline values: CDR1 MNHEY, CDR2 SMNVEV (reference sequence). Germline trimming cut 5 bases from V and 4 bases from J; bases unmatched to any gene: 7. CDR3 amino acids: CASSIGTGPYEQYF. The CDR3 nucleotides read TGTGCCAGCAGTATTGGGACAGGCCCTTACGAGCAGTACTTC.

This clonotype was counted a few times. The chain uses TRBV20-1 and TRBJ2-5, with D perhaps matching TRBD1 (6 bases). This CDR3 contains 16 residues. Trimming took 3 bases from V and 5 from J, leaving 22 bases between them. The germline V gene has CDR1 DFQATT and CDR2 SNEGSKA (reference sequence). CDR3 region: CSASSPGHQFGETQYF. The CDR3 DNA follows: TGCAGTGCTAGCTCTCCGGGACACCAATTTGGGGAGACCCAGTACTTC.

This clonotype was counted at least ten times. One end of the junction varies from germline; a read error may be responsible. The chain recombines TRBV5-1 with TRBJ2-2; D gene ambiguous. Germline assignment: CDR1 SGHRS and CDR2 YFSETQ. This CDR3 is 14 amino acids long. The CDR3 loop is CASSLWANTWELFF. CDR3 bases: TGCGCCAGCAGCTTGTGGGCTAACACCTGGGAGCTGTTTTTT. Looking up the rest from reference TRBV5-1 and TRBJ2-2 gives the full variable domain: KAGVTQTPRYLIKTRGQQVTLSCSPISGHRSVSWYQQTPGQGLQFLFEYFSETQRNKGNFPGRFSGRQFSNSRSEMNVSTLELGDSALYLCASSLWANTWELFFGEGSRLTVL.

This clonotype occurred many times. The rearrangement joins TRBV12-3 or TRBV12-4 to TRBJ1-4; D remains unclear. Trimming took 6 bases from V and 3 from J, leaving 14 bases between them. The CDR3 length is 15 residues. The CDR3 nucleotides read TGTGCCAGCAGCAACTTTGACGAACCTAATGAAAAACTGTTTTTT. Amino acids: CASSNFDEPNEKLFF.

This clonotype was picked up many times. The CDR3 region is CAISGEGNEQFF. In DNA, the CDR3 is TGTGCCATCAGTGGGGAGGGAAATGAGCAGTTCTTC. The chain recombines TRBV10-3 with TRBJ2-1; 7 bases are shared with TRBD2. Germline CDR1 ENHRY, CDR2 SYGVKD. The CDR3 runs to 12 residues. V gave up 4 bases and J gave up 7 bases; unmatched junction bases: 1.

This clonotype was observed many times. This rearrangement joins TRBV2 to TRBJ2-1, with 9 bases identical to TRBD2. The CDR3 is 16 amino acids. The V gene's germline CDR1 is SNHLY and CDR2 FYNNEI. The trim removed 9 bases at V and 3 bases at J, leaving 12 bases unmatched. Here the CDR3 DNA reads TGTGCCAGTCACGAACTTAGAGCGGGAGGCTACAATGAGCAGTTCTTC. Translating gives CASHELRAGGYNEQFF. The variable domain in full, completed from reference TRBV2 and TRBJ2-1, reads EPEVTQTPSHQVTQMGQEVILRCVPISNHLYFYWYRQILGQKVEFLVSFYNNEISEKSEIFDDQFSVERPDGSNFTLKIRSTKLEDSAMYFCASHELRAGGYNEQFFGPGTRLTVL.

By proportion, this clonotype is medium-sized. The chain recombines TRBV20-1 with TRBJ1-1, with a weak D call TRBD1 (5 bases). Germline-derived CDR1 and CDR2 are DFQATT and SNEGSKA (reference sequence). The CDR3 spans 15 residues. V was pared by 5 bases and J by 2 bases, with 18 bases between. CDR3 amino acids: CSAYPIQGLNTEAFF. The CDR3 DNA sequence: TGCAGTGCTTACCCCATCCAGGGCCTTAACACTGAAGCTTTCTTT.

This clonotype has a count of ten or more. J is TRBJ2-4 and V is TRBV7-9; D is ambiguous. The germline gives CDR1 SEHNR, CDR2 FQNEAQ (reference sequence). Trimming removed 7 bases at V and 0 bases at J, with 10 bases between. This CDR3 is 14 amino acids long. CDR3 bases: TGTGCCAGCACCTCATGGTTAGCCAAAAACATTCAGTACTTC. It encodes CASTSWLAKNIQYF. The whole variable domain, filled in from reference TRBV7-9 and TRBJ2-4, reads DTGVSQNPRHKITKRGQNVTFRCDPISEHNRLYWYRQTLGQGPEFLTYFQNEAQLEKSRLLSDRFSAERPKGSFSTLEIQRTEQGDSAMYLCASTSWLAKNIQYFGAGTRLSVL.